This paragraph reports one T cell receptor beta chain. What antigen it recognizes has not been identified. Library preparation was by the immunoSEQ multiplex PCR assay. The multiplex PCR relied on a mix of 60 forward primers for TCR Vbeta segments and 13 reverse primers for TCR Jbeta segments. A multiplex PCR assay on genomic DNA amplified the CDR3 region of rearranged TCR beta genes. The Illumina HiSeq System was used to sequence the amplified TCR beta libraries as 87-base-pair reads. In the paper's pipeline: Across the roughly 640 repertoires, a later analysis counted tens of millions of unique TCR beta chains, 9.5 million to 12 million of which were shared by at least two donors. Raw reads were error-corrected and collapsed into unique sequences with a nearest-neighbor algorithm that merged closely related sequences to remove PCR and sequencing errors. CDR3 sequences were aligned to IMGT reference sequences to assign V, D and J gene segments. For a sequence to be retained, a match of at least six nucleotides was required to both a V gene segment and a J gene segment. Rearrangements were called productive when the CDR3 lacked stop codons and stayed in frame with V and J; all others were non-productive. Following IMGT convention, CDR3 was defined as the stretch from the second conserved V-encoded cysteine up to the conserved J-encoded phenylalanine. Sequences without an unambiguous match to a single V gene segment were excluded from the earlier analysis of 500 to 700 of the donors. An earlier analysis of approximately 590 of the donors classified V segments as functional when productive rearrangements were above 56.7% and as segregating when the standard deviation between donors was above 5%. A statistical classification framework was built for diagnosing cytomegalovirus status from the catalog of TCR beta chain sequences. V and J gene assignment, in a later analysis, came from comparing TCR nucleotide sequences with IMGT/GENE-DB human TR gene sequences. A later analysis assigned CDR3 sequences and most-parsimonious VDJ recombination scenarios with the TCRdist pipeline. In a later analysis, each TCR beta chain was defined by its CDR3 amino acid sequence together with its V-gene family, and reads without a unique V-gene family were excluded. As a way to deal with suspected cross-contamination and a sequencing artifact, a later analysis dropped 450 to 600 nucleotide sequences that were highly shared and had low generation probability. For each public chain, a later analysis derived a clonal expansion index from normalized ranks of inferred template counts within each repertoire. Generation probabilities in a later analysis came from a VDJ recombination model fitted to out-of-frame rearrangements, and those results were checked against IGoR. A later analysis scored TCR-TCR, TCR-HLA and TCR-CMV co-occurrence with hypergeometric tests, applying a repertoire-size bias correction to TCR pairs. To estimate false discovery rates, a later analysis permuted the HLA or CMV assignments 20 times. In a later analysis, co-occurring TCRs were grouped using DBSCAN, with TCRdist sequence similarity added in when clustering inside HLA-allele-positive subsets. Co-occurrence clustering excluded repertoires with fewer than 30,000 or more than 120,000 public chains, plus five with anomalous nucleotide sharing. TCRdb limited this immuneACCESS table to in-frame rearrangements with V and J called. A share of clones is missing; checked studies link under half to unresolved V genes, and the rest is unexplained. The D gene and trimming were derived from the DNA, and the V and J assignments and clone size from that table. The sample's clone listing holds 150,000 to 250,000 clones. Together, the top ten hold 0.74% of the sample.

The data stem from a study of cytomegalovirus exposure and HLA in healthy donors (TCRdb year 2017). With regard to the full study: An earlier analysis of roughly 500 of the donors reported 276 Gb of sequence data and 90 million to 120 million unique TCR beta sequences obtained from about 179 million T cells. The number of typed donors differed by locus: about 629-630 for A, B, C, DRB1 and DQB1; roughly 510 for DQA1; approximately 610 for DPA1; and roughly 490 for DPB1. The genetic ancestry cluster associated with self-reported Caucasian donors included 81% of the roughly 410 genotyped donors. Across approximately 400 genotyped donors of the cohort, an average of about 240,000 unique TCR beta nucleotide sequences per donor were sequenced, and around 19% of those sequences were non-productive. All discovery cohort repertoires had been generated using a single sequencing platform. HLA typing included class I and class II loci at four-digit resolution. The study combined high-throughput TCR immunosequencing, statistical association of individual TCRs with disease status, and machine learning to predict cytomegalovirus infection status. Alongside the repertoire data, information on donor age, sex, ethnicity and CMV serostatus was compiled. In addition to the first cohort of around 670 subjects, a separate validation cohort of 100 to 150 different subjects was used. Because of strong linkage in the cohort, roughly five DR-DQ haplotypes were treated as single units for association and clustering. The study profiled the T cell repertoires of approximately 700 subjects by immunosequencing and related them to cytomegalovirus serostatus. In the later analysis, no new phenotypic data were used to find candidate immune exposures; instead, reliance was placed on TCR beta sequences and their occurrence across donors. An earlier analysis of about 600 of the donors used high-throughput TCR beta sequencing to judge whether each TCR beta V gene segment behaved as functional or pseudogenic. The aim of the study was to test whether cataloging public T cell receptors could identify signatures of past pathogen exposure. An early release covering roughly 580 HLA-typed donors comprised 250 to 350 gigabases of sequencing data and 85 million or so unique TCR sequences. In a later genetic analysis, genome-wide SNP genotypes for about 55% of the roughly 700 donors were used, and that subset was treated as a discovery cohort. In a later analysis, previously published TCR beta repertoires from about 640 donors were re-analyzed and high-resolution HLA genotyping was added so that TCR occurrence patterns could be studied. General study outcomes and caveats: Some IMGT-functional V segments, including TRBV6-2 and TRBV6-3, could not be distinguished by the 87-base-pair reads and were therefore excluded. Assigning TCR associations to individual alleles was difficult when HLA alleles, especially DR and DQ, strongly co-occurred. At a false discovery rate of 0.05, a later analysis linked fewer than 20,000 TCR beta sequences to specific HLA alleles. In an earlier analysis of under 600 of the donors, most TCR beta V segments were observed in productive rearrangements about 90% or about 30% of the time, broadly matching IMGT annotations. According to a later analysis, parvovirus B19, influenza, CMV and Epstein-Barr virus appeared linked to several top co-occurrence clusters. A group of highly shared sequence variants was considered likely to be a technical artifact of the sequencing pipeline. A later analysis found that TCR association rates varied across HLA loci, with DRB1 alleles showing the most associated TCRs and HLA-C alleles the fewest. It was suggested by the authors that the approach could potentially be generalized to other disease states and immunological phenotypes. The earlier analysis of fewer than 750 of the donors excluded approximately 15 rarely observed V segments, including chromosome 9 orphons, because counts were too low. Only TCR beta chains were sequenced in this cohort, and the absence of alpha or paired-chain data limited detectable features. Presence/absence analyses assumed roughly uniform sequencing depth across donors, an assumption that may not hold. Because some donors lacked HLA typing at each locus, the association tests relied only on the typed subset. The only immune exposure information available for the cohort was CMV serostatus. Compared with the roughly 670-donor mean, donors in an Asian-associated ancestry cluster had fewer N-insertions in productive TCRs, according to a later genetic analysis. Correlated functional status among segregating V segments might reflect linkage disequilibrium, but an unknown experimental factor could not be ruled out. V-gene and J-gene trimming of TCR beta chains was associated with a missense DCLRE1C variant in a later genetic analysis, and the association was replicated in an independent cohort. In the study, some 160 TCR beta chains were listed as associated with cytomegalovirus. A further reported finding was that TCR beta sequences accurately predicted the HLA-A and HLA-B alleles for most subjects in the first cohort. In both the original and validation cohorts, the classifier was reported to diagnose cytomegalovirus status with high specificity and sensitivity. A later analysis found that most CMV-associated TCR beta chains appeared HLA-restricted, with HLA associations seemingly driven largely by CMV exposure. Three of the identified cytomegalovirus-associated TCR beta chains were confirmed in vitro to be specific for cytomegalovirus antigens. In a later analysis, HLA-associated TCR beta chains showed more clonal expansion and lower generation probabilities than non-associated chains that were equally common. While some public TCRs were present in many individuals, most TCR sequences turned up only very rarely across donors.

The cohort comprised approximately 700 healthy bone marrow donors. All cohort members were sampled while nominally healthy, although unrecorded immune exposures were likely present. The donor tested CMV seronegative and was one of the 352 seronegative cohort members. Every donor gave a peripheral blood sample, and the peripheral blood mononuclear cells from that sample were used for TCR beta sequencing. Genomic DNA extraction from the blood cell samples was performed with the Qiagen DNeasy Blood Extraction Kit. Germline trimming: 0 bases from V, 12 bases from J; junction bases outside gene matches: 9. CDR1 and CDR2 were assigned from the germline V gene as LGHNA and YNFKEQ. From the cysteine through the phenylalanine, the CDR3 covers 16 amino acids. Only CDR3 DNA remains: 48 bases, in frame from the first base.

The chain joins TRBV4-2 to TRBJ2-2; 11 bases in between match TRBD1. This sequence originates from a boy younger than 18 in good health and CMV-seronegative. The sample taken for sequencing was PBMCs. The CDR3 reads CASSQDPGTGGVKLFF. Read as DNA, the sequence is TGTGCCAGCAGCCAAGATCCAGGGACAGGGGGTGTTAAGCTGTTTTTT.